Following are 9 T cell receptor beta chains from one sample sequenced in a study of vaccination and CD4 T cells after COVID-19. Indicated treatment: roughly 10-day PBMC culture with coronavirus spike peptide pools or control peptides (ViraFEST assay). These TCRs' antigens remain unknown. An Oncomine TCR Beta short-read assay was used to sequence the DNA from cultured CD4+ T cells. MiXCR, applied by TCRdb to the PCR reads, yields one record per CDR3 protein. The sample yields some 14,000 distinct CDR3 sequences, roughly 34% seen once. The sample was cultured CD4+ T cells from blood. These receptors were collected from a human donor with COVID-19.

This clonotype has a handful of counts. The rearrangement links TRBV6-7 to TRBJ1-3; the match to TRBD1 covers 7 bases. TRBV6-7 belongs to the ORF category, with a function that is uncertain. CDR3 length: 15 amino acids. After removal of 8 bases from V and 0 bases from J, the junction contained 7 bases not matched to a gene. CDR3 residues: CASLDRTSSGNTIYF. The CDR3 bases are TGTGCCAGCCTGGACAGGACGAGCTCTGGAAACACCATATATTTT.

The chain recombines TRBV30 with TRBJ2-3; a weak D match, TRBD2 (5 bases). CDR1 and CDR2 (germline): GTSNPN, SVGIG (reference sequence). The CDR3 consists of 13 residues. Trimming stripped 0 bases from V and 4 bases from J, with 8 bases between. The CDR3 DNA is TGTGCCTGGAGTGTAAGCGGAGCAGATACGCAGTATTTT. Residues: CAWSVSGADTQYF. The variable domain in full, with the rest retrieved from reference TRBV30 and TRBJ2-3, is SQTIHQWPATLVQPVGSPLSLECTVEGTSNPNLYWYRQAAGRGLQLLFYSVGIGQISSEVPQNLSASRPQDRQFILSSKKLLLSDSGFYLCAWSVSGADTQYFGPGTRLTVL.

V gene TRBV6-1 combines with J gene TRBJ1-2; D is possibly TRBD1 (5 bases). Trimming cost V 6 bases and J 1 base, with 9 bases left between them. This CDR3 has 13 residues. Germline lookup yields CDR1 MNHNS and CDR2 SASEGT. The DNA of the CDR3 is TGTGCCAGCAGCTGGGGCGTTAACTATGGCTACACCTTC. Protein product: CASSWGVNYGYTF.

CDR3 region: CASSQNFLAGGQETQYF. In DNA, the CDR3 is TGCGCCAGCAGCCAAAATTTCTTAGCGGGGGGTCAAGAGACCCAGTACTTC. The genes are TRBV4-1 and TRBJ2-5, with TRBD2 matching 10 bases. Germline V CDR1 and CDR2: MGHRA, YSYEKL. Trimming cost V 2 bases and J 2 bases; bases outside gene matches: 8. There are 17 residues in the CDR3.

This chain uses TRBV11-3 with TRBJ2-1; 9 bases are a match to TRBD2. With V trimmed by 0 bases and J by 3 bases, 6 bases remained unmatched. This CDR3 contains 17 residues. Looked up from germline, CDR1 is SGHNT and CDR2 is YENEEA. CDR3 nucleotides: TGTGCCAGCAGCTTAGATGGCATAGCGGGGGTCTACAATGAGCAGTTCTTC. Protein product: CASSLDGIAGVYNEQFF.

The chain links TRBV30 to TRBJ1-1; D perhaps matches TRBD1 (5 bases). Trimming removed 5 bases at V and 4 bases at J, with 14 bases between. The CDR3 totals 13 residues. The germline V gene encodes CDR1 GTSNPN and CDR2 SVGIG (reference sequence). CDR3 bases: TGTGCCTGGTCCCGGGGGAAGGGCACTGAAGCTTTCTTT. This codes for CAWSRGKGTEAFF.

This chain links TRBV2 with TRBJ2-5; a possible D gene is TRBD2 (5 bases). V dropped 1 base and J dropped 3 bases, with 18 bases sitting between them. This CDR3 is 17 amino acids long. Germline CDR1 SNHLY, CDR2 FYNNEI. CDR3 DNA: TGTGCCAGCAGTGAAGGGGTCGATTGGCGGGCGGAAGAGACCCAGTACTTC. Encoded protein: CASSEGVDWRAEETQYF.

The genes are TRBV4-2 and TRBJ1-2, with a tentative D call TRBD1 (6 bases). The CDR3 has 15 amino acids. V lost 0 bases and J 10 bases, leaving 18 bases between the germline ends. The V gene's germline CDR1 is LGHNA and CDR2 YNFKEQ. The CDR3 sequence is CASSQDPGQAIVYTF. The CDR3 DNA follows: TGTGCCAGCAGCCAAGATCCGGGACAAGCCATTGTCTACACCTTC.

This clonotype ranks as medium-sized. CDR3 protein: CSARRDRADGYTF. Written as DNA, the CDR3 is TGCAGTGCTAGACGGGACAGGGCAGACGGCTACACCTTC. The V and J genes are TRBV20-1 and TRBJ1-2, with 9 bases fitting TRBD1. Germline V gene lookup returns CDR1 DFQATT and CDR2 SNEGSKA (reference sequence). The CDR3 totals 13 residues. V was pared by 2 bases and J by 8 bases, with 6 bases of the junction left unmatched.